A selection of T cell receptor beta chains follows, all from one sample in a study of T cells in Graves' hyperthyroidism and ophthalmopathy. TCRdb processed the multiplex PCR reads anew with MiXCR; each CDR3 protein has one entry. The data show hundreds of thousands of distinct CDR3 sequences, with roughly 13% seen just once and about a third held by the top ten. The sequenced material came from blood. These receptor sequences come from a middle-aged woman with Graves' ophthalmopathy. Each CDR3 is given with its conserved first and last residue. Each record gives: clone size, J gene, V gene, D gene, CDR3 protein, CDR3 DNA. D genes are given only for firm matches. Not every row has a clone size; where given, it reads once, few, many or a size class.

>few|TRBJ2-7|TRBV6-1|-
CGVSGRYSYGQYF
TGTGGGGTCTCCGGGCGGTACTCCTACGGGCAGTACTTC
>many|TRBJ2-7|TRBV28|-
CASSWQGLSYEQYF
TGTGCCAGCAGTTGGCAGGGCCTCTCCTACGAGCAGTACTTC
>many|TRBJ2-3|TRBV9|TRBD1
CASSKTGEVGTDTQYF
TGTGCCAGCAGCAAGACAGGGGAGGTCGGCACAGATACGCAGTATTTT
>many|TRBJ2-1|TRBV7-8|-
CASSLIDRDQAGARNEQFF
TGTGCCAGCAGCTTGATAGACAGGGACCAAGCGGGAGCTCGTAATGAGCAGTTCTTC
>many|TRBJ1-3|TRBV6-1|-
CASSFNSGNTIYF
TGTGCCAGCAGTTTCAACTCTGGAAACACCATATATTTT
>many|TRBJ2-1|TRBV27|TRBD1
CASSYRQGLANEQFF
TGTGCCAGCAGTTACAGACAGGGGTTGGCGAATGAGCAGTTCTTC
>many|TRBJ2-6|TRBV24-1|-
CATSDRAYSGANVLTF
TGTGCCACCAGTGATCGCGCGTACTCTGGGGCCAACGTCCTGACTTTC
>few|TRBJ1-1|TRBV7-3|-
CASSPHGSLCPQRGRTEAFF
TGTGCCAGCAGCCCCCACGGAAGTTTATGCCCCCAACGGGGTCGAACTGAAGCTTTCTTT
>many|TRBJ1-5|TRBV13|-
CASSFWRDTRGNQPQHF
TGTGCCAGCAGCTTTTGGAGGGACACCCGAGGCAATCAGCCCCAGCATTTT
>-|TRBJ2-1|TRBV18|-
CASSPYPGNEQFF
TGTGCCAGCTCACCGTATCCCGGCAATGAGCAGTTCTTC
>-|TRBJ2-5|TRBV7-9|TRBD2
CASSRTSGGPTAQYF
TGTGCCAGCAGCCGGACTAGCGGGGGCCCGACGGCCCAGTACTTC
>many|TRBJ2-1|TRBV11-2|TRBD1
CASSGQADSSEQFF
TGTGCCAGCTCGGGACAGGCAGATTCTTCTGAGCAGTTCTTC
>-|TRBJ2-2|TRBV4-1|-
CASSPPGGSRVGELFF
TGCGCCAGCAGCCCCCCTGGGGGTTCTAGGGTCGGGGAGCTGTTTTTT
>-|TRBJ2-2|TRBV25-1|-
CASSESQGSTGELFF
TGTGCCAGCAGTGAAAGTCAGGGAAGCACCGGGGAGCTGTTTTTT
>many|TRBJ2-7|TRBV28|TRBD2
CASSFVGVAGRGSYEQYF
TGTGCCAGCAGTTTTGTTGGAGTAGCGGGTAGGGGCTCCTACGAGCAGTACTTC
>-|TRBJ2-2|TRBV20-1|TRBD1
CSAPTGVTGELFF
TGCAGTGCCCCCACAGGGGTCACCGGGGAGCTGTTTTTT
>few|TRBJ1-5|TRBV29-1|TRBD1
CSVPGGDSNQPQHF
TGCAGCGTCCCAGGGGGGGATAGCAATCAGCCCCAGCATTTT
>many|TRBJ2-2|TRBV10-1|-
CASSHPNTGELFF
TGCGCCAGCAGCCACCCGAACACCGGGGAGCTGTTTTTT
>few|TRBJ1-3|TRBV20-1|TRBD1
CSARGTGSSGNTIYF
TGCAGTGCTAGAGGGACAGGGTCCTCTGGAAACACCATATATTTT
>many|TRBJ1-1|TRBV11-2|-
CASSSLISLQWTEAFF
TGTGCCAGCAGCTCGCTGATATCCCTACAGTGGACTGAAGCTTTCTTT
>-|TRBJ1-5|TRBV4-2|-
CASSQGTGRTNQPQHF
TGTGCCAGCAGCCAAGGAACAGGGAGAACGAATCAGCCCCAGCATTTT
>many|TRBJ2-1|TRBV20-1|-
CSARDSGNEQFF
TGCAGTGCTAGAGATTCTGGCAATGAGCAGTTCTTC
>many|TRBJ1-4|TRBV28|TRBD1
CASAGEGTATNEKLFF
TGTGCCAGCGCAGGCGAGGGGACAGCAACTAATGAAAAACTGTTTTTT
>few|TRBJ2-3|TRBV7-2|TRBD2
CASSLDGGTSGGAGTDTQYF
TGTGCCAGCAGCTTAGACGGGGGTACTAGCGGGGGGGCGGGGACAGATACGCAGTATTTT
>many|TRBJ1-2|TRBV7-6|TRBD1
CASSPGTADYGYTF
TGTGCCAGCAGCCCGGGGACAGCGGACTATGGCTACACCTTC
>many|TRBJ1-2|TRBV6-1|-
CASSLALSNYGYTF
TGTGCCAGCAGTCTCGCACTTTCTAACTATGGCTACACCTTC
>few|TRBJ2-1|TRBV9|TRBD2
CASSVALAGEQFF
TGTGCCAGCAGCGTGGCTCTAGCGGGGGAGCAGTTCTTC
>few|TRBJ1-3|TRBV5-1|TRBD1
CASSSTGTGYAGNTIYF
TGCGCCAGCAGCTCAACCGGGACAGGGTATGCTGGAAACACCATATATTTT